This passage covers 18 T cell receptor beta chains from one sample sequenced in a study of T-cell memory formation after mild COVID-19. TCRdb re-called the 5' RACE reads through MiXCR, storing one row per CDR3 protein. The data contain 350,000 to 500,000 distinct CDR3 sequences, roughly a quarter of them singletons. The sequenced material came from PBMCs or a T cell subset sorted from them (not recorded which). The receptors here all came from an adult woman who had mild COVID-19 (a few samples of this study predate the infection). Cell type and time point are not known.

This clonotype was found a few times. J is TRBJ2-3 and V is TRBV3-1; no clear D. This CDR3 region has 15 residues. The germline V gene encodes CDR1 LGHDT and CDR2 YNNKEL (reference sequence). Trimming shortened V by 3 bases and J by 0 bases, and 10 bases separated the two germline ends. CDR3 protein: CASSHGGASTDTQYF. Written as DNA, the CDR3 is TGTGCCAGCAGCCACGGCGGTGCTAGCACAGATACGCAGTATTTT.

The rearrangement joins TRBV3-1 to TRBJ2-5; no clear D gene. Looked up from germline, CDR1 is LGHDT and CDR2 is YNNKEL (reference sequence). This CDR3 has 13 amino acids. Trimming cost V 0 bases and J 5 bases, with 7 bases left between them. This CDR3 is CASSQDLVETQYF. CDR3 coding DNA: TGTGCCAGCAGCCAAGATCTCGTGGAGACCCAGTACTTC.

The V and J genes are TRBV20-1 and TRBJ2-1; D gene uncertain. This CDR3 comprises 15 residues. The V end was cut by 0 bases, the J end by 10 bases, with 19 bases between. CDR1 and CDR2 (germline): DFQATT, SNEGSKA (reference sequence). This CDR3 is CSARDLGTLGWEQFF. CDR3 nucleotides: TGCAGTGCTAGAGATCTGGGTACCTTAGGATGGGAGCAGTTCTTC.

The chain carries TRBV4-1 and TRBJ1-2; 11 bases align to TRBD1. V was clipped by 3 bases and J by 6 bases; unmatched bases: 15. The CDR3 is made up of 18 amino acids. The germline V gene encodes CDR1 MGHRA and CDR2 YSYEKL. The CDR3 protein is CASSQAGGQGAGPHGYTF. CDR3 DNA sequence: TGCGCCAGCAGCCAGGCCGGTGGACAGGGGGCTGGCCCCCATGGCTACACCTTC.

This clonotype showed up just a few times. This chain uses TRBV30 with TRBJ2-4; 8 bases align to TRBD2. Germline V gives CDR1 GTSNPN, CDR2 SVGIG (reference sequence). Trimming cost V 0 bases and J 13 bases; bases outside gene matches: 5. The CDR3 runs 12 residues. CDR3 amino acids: CAWSVGAGDQYF. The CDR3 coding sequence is TGTGCCTGGAGTGTAGGAGCGGGGGACCAGTACTTC.

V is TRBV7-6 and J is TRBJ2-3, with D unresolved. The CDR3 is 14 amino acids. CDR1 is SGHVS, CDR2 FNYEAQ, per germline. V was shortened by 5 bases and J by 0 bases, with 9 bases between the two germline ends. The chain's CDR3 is CASSHLTSTDTQYF. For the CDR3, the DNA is TGTGCCAGCAGCCACCTTACTAGCACAGATACGCAGTATTTT.

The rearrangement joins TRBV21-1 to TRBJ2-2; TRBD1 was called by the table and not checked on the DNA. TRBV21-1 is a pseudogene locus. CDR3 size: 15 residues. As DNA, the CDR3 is TGTGCCAGCAGCCATTGGGACAATCACACCGGGGAGCTGTTTTTT. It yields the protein CASSHWDNHTGELFF.

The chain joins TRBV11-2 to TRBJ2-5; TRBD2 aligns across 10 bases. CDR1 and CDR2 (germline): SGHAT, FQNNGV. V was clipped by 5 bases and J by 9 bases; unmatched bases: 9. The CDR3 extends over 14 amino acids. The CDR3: CASSPSSGRGAQYF. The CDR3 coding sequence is TGTGCCAGCAGCCCCTCTAGCGGGAGAGGGGCCCAGTACTTC.

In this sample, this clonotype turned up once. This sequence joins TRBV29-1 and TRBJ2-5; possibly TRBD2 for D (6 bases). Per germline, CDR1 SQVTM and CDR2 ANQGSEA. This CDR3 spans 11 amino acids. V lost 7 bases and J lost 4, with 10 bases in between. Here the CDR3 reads CSAGVRETQYF. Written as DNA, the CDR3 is TGCAGCGCGGGGGTCCGAGAGACCCAGTACTTC. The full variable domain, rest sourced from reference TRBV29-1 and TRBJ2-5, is SAVISQKPSRDICQRGTSLTIQCQVDSQVTMMFWYRQQPGQSLTLIATANQGSEATYESGFVIDKFPISRPNLTFSTLTVSNMSPEDSSIYLCSAGVRETQYFGPGTRLLVL.

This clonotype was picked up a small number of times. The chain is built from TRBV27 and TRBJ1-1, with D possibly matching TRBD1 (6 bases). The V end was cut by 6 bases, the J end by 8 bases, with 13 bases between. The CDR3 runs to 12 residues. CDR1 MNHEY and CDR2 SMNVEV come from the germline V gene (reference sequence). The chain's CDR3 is CASRFRGGEAFF. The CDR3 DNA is TGTGCCAGCAGATTTCGAGGGGGAGAAGCTTTCTTT.

The CDR3, as DNA: TGTGCCAGCAGCTTACCCGAGGGAAAAAGCGACACTGAAGCTTTCTTT. Translated: CASSLPEGKSDTEAFF. J is TRBJ1-1 and V is TRBV7-8; D uncertain. Trimming took off 2 bases at V and 3 bases at J, with 16 bases between the two ends. The germline gives CDR1 SGHVS, CDR2 FQNEAQ. The CDR3 extends over 16 amino acids.

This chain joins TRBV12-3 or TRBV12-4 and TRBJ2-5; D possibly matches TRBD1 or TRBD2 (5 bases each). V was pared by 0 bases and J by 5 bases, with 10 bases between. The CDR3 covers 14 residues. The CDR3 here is CASSLAGTRETQYF. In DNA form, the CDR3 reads TGTGCCAGCAGTTTAGCGGGGACGAGGGAGACCCAGTACTTC.

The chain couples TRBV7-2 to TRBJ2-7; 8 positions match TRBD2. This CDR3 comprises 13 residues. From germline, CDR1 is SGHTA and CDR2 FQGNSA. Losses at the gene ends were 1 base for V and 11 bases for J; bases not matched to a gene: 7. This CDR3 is CASSLVEREREYF. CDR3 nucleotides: TGTGCCAGCAGCTTAGTGGAGCGGGAGAGGGAGTACTTC. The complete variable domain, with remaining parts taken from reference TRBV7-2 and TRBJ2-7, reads GAGVSQSPSNKVTEKGKDVELRCDPISGHTALYWYRQSLGQGLEFLIYFQGNSAPDKSGLPSDRFSAERTGGSVSTLTIQRTQQEDSAVYLCASSLVEREREYFGPGTRLTVT.

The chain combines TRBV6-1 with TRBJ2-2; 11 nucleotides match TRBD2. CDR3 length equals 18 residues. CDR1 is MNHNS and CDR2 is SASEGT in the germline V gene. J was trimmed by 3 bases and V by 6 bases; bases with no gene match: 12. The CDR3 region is CASSPGGSGGADTGELFF. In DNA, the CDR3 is TGTGCCAGCAGCCCTGGGGGTAGCGGGGGGGCGGACACCGGGGAGCTGTTTTTT.

CDR3 residues: CASSFSAGETQYF. Here the CDR3 DNA reads TGTGCCAGCAGTTTCAGCGCCGGAGAGACCCAGTACTTC. This chain uses TRBV12-3 or TRBV12-4 with TRBJ2-5; D remains ambiguous. The CDR3 runs to 13 residues. V was pared by 3 bases and J by 4 bases, with 9 bases between.

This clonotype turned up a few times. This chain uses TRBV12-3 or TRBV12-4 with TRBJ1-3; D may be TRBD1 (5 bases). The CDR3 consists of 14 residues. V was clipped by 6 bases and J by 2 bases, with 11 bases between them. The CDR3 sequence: CASRPQGAGNTIYF. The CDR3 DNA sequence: TGTGCCAGCAGACCTCAGGGAGCTGGAAACACCATATATTTT.

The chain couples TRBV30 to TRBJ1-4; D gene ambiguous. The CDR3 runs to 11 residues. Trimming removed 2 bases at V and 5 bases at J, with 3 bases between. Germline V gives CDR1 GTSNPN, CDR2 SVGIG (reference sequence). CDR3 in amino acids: CAWSFNEKLFF. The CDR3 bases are TGTGCCTGGAGTTTCAATGAAAAACTGTTTTTT. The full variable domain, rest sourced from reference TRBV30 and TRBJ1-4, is SQTIHQWPATLVQPVGSPLSLECTVEGTSNPNLYWYRQAAGRGLQLLFYSVGIGQISSEVPQNLSASRPQDRQFILSSKKLLLSDSGFYLCAWSFNEKLFFGSGTQLSVL.

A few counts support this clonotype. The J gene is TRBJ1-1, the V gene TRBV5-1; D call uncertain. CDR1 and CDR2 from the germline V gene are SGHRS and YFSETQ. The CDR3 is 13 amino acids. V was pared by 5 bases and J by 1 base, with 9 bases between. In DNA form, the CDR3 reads TGCGCCAGCAGAACGTTGGAGAACACTGAAGCTTTCTTT. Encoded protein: CASRTLENTEAFF.